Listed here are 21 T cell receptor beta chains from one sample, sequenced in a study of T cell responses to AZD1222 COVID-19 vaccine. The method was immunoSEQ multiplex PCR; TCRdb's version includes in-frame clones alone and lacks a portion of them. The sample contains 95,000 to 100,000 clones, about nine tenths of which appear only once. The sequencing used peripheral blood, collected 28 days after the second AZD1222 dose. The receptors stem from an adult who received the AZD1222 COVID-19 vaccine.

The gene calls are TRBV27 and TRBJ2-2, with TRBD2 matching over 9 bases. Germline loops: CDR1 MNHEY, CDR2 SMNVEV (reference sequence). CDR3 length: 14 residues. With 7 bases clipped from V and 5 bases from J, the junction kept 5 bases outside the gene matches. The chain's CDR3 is CASTSAGGTGELFF. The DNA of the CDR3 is TGTGCCAGCACCTCAGCGGGAGGTACCGGGGAGCTGTTTTTT.

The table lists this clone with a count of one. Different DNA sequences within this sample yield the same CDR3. This CDR3 is CASSGQGNTEAFF. CDR3 in DNA: TGTGCCAGCAGTGGCCAGGGGAACACTGAAGCTTTCTTT. The rearrangement links TRBV2 to TRBJ1-1, with D possibly matching TRBD1 (5 bases). The CDR3 sequence is 13 residues long. Trimming removed 4 bases from V and 1 base from J, with 7 bases in between. Germline V gives CDR1 SNHLY, CDR2 FYNNEI.

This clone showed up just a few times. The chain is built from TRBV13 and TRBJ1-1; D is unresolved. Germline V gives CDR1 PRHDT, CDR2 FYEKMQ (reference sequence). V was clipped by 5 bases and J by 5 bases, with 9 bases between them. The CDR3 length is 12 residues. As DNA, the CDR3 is TGTGCCAGCAGCCAACAAGGAACTGAAGCTTTCTTT. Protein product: CASSQQGTEAFF.

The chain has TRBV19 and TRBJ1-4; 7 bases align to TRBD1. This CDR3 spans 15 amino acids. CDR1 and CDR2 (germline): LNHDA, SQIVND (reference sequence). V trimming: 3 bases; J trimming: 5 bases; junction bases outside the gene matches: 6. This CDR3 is CASSMSDRENEKLFF. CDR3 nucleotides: TGTGCCAGTAGTATGTCCGACAGGGAGAATGAAAAACTGTTTTTT.

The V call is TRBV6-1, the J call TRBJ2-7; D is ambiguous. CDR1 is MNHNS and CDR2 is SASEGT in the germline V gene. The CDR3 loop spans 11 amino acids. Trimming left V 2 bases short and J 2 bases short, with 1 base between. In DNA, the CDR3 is TGTGCCAGCAGTGAACCCTACGAGCAGTACTTC. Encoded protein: CASSEPYEQYF.

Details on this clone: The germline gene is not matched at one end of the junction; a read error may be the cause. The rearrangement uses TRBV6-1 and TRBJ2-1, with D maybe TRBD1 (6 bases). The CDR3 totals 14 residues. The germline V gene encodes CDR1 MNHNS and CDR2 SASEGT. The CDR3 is CASSEDRLDNEQFF. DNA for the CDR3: TGTGCCAGCAGCGAAGACAGGCTCGACAATGAGCAGTTCTTC.

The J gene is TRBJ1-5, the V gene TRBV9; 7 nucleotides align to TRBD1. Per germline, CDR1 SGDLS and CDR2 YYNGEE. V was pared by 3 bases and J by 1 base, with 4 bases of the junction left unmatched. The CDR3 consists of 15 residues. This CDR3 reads CASSATGVSNQPQHF. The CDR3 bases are TGTGCCAGCAGCGCCACAGGGGTAAGCAATCAGCCCCAGCATTTT.

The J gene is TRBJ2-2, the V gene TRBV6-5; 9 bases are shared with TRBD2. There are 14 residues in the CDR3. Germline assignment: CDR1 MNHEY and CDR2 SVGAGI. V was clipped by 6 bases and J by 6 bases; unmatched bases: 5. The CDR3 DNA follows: TGTGCCAGCAGCTATCTAGCGGGACCCGGGGAGCTGTTTTTT. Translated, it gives CASSYLAGPGELFF.

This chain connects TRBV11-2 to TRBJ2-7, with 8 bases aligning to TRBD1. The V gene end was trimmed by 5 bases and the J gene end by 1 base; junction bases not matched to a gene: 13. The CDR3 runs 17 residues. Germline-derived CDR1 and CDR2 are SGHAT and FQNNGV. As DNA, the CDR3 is TGTGCCAGCAGCCTCCCCACTCTCGGACAGGGTTCCTACGAGCAGTACTTC. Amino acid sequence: CASSLPTLGQGSYEQYF.

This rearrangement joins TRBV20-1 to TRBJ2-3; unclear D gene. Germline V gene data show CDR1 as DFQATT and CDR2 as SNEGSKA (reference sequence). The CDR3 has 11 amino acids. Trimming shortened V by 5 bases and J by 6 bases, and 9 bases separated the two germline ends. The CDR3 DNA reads TGCAGTGCTTCTTATTGGGATACGCAGTATTTT. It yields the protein CSASYWDTQYF.

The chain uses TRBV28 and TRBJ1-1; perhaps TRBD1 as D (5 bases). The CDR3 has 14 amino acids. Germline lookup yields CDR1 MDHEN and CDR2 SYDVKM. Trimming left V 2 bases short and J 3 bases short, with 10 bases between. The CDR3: CASSLGQGHTEAFF. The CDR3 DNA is TGTGCCAGCAGTTTAGGGCAGGGCCACACTGAAGCTTTCTTT.

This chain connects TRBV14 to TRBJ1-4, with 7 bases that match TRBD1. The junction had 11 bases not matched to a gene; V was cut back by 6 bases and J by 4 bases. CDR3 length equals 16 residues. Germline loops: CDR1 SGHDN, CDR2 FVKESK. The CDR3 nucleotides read TGTGCCAGCAGTACAGGGGATTATCTTGGTAATGAAAAACTGTTTTTT. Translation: CASSTGDYLGNEKLFF. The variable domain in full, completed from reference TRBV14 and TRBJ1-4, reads EAGVTQFPSHSVIEKGQTVTLRCDPISGHDNLYWYRRVMGKEIKFLLHFVKESKQDESGMPNNRFLAERTGGTYSTLKVQPAELEDSGVYFCASSTGDYLGNEKLFFGSGTQLSVL.

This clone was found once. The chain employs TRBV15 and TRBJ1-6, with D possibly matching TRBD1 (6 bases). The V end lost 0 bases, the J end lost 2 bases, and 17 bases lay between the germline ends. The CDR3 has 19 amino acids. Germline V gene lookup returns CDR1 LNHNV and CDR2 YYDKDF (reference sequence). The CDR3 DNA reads TGTGCCACCAGCAGAGATCCTCTTAGCGGGGGCACCTATAATTCACCCCTCCACTTT. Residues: CATSRDPLSGGTYNSPLHF.

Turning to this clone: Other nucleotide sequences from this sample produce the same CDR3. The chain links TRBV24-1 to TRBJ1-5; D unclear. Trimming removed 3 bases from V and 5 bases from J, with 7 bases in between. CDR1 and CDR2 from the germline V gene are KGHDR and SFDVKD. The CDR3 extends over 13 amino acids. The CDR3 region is CATSDRGDQPQHF. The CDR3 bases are TGTGCCACCAGTGATCGCGGGGATCAGCCCCAGCATTTT.

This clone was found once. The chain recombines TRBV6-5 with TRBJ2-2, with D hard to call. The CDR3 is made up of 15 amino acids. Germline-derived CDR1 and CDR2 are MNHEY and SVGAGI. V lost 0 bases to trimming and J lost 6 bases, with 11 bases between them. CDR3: CASSYSPPRSGELFF. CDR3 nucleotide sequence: TGTGCCAGCAGTTACTCCCCACCCCGTTCCGGGGAGCTGTTTTTT.

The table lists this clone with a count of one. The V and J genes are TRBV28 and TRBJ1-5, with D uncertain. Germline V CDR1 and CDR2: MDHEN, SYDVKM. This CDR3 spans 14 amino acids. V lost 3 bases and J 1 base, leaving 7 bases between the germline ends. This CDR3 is CASSLIISNQPQHF. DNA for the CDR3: TGTGCCAGCAGTTTGATTATAAGCAATCAGCCCCAGCATTTT.

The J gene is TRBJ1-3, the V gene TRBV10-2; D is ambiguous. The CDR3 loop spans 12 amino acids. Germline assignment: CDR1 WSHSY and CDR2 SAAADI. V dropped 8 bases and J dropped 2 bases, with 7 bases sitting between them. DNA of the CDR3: TGCGCCAGCGGTCAGCCTGGAAACACCATATATTTT. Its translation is CASGQPGNTIYF.

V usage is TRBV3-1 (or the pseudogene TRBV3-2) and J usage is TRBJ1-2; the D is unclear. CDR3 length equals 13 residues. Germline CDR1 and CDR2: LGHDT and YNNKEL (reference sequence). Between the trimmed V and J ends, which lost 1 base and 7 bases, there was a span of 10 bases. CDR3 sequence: CASSQVEEGGYTF. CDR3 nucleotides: TGTGCCAGCAGCCAAGTCGAAGAAGGTGGCTACACCTTC.

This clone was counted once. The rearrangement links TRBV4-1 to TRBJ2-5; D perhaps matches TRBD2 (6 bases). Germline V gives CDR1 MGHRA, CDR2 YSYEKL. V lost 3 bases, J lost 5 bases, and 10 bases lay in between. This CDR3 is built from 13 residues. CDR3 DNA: TGCGCCAGCAGCCAGTGGGCGGGGGAGACCCAGTACTTC. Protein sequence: CASSQWAGETQYF.

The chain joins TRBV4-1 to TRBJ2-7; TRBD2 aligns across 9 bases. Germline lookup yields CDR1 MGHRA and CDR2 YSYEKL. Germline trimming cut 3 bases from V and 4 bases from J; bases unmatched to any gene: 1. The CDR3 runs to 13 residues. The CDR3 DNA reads TGCGCCAGCAGCCAGGGACTAGCTTACGAGCAGTACTTC. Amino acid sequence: CASSQGLAYEQYF.

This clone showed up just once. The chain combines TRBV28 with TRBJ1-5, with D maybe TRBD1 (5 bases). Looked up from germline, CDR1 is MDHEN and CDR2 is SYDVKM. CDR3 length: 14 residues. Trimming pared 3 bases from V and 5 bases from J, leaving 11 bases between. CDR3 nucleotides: TGTGCCAGCAGTTTCCTGCAGGGTTATCAGCCCCAGCATTTT. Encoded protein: CASSFLQGYQPQHF. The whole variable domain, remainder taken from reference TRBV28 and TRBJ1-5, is DVKVTQSSRYLVKRTGEKVFLECVQDMDHENMFWYRQDPGLGLRLIYFSYDVKMKEKGDIPEGYSVSREKKERFSLILESASTNQTSMYLCASSFLQGYQPQHFGDGTRLSIL.